The 32 T cell receptor beta chains below were found in one sample sequenced in a study of regulatory T cells in long-lasting Graves disease. Libraries of TCR beta came from iRepertoire HTBI primers plus Arm-PCR of CDR3 regions. One entry per CDR3 protein results from TCRdb running MiXCR on the multiplex PCR reads. The table has roughly 260,000 distinct CDR3 sequences, approximately 20% seen once; the top ten hold 13% to 15%. As to time point: newly diagnosed GD, antithyroid drugs for less than 3 months. Generation of the TCR library employed RNA extracted from PBMCs. These same records also appear under a second study, on T cells in Graves' hyperthyroidism and ophthalmopathy.

Sequenced material: peripheral blood mononuclear cells (PBMCs), taken at new diagnosis, from a patient treated with antithyroid drugs. Receptor source: a woman in her 30s with Graves disease.

This clonotype has just a few counts. The chain is built from TRBV5-1 and TRBJ2-7; D possibly corresponds to TRBD2 (6 bases). The CDR3 consists of 14 residues. CDR1 and CDR2 (germline): SGHRS, YFSETQ. Deletions cut 1 base from V and 5 bases from J, with 13 bases between. CDR3 nucleotide sequence: TGCGCCAGCAGCTTGTGGAGGGGAGATGACGAGCAGTACTTC. Translated, it gives CASSLWRGDDEQYF.

A remark on this clonotype: Possible read error: a much larger clone is one base away. V is TRBV6-2 or TRBV6-3 and J is TRBJ1-3; tentatively, D is TRBD1 (5 bases). The germline V gene encodes CDR1 MNHEY and CDR2 SVGEGT. The CDR3 is 17 amino acids. V lost 0 bases to trimming and J lost 0 bases, with 12 bases between them. The CDR3 nucleotides are TGTGCCAGCAGTTACTCGAACGGGGCAAGCTCTGGAAACACCATATATTTT. Translating gives CASSYSNGASSGNTIYF.

The chain links TRBV6-1 to TRBJ1-6, with D perhaps matching TRBD1 (6 bases). V shed 5 bases and J shed 6 bases, with 14 bases lying between them. This CDR3 region has 15 residues. Germline CDR1 is MNHNS and CDR2 is SASEGT. CDR3 nucleotides: TGTGCCAGCAGTCCTCAGGGGTATCGTAATTCACCCCTCCACTTT. This sequence encodes CASSPQGYRNSPLHF.

In nucleotides, the CDR3 is TGTGCCATCAGTCCGACCGGGACTAGCGAGACAGATACGCAGTATTTT. This sequence encodes CAISPTGTSETDTQYF. The chain links TRBV10-3 to TRBJ2-3; 10 bases agree with TRBD2. Germline V gene sequence: CDR1 ENHRY, CDR2 SYGVKD. Germline trimming cut 5 bases from V and 3 bases from J; bases unmatched to any gene: 8. The CDR3 has 16 amino acids.

This clonotype has at least ten counts. DNA of the CDR3: TGTGCCAGCAGCGTACAGCGTCGCACAGATACGCAGTATTTT. It is translated as CASSVQRRTDTQYF. The chain couples TRBV27 to TRBJ2-3, with D uncertain. The CDR3 totals 14 residues. Trimming removed 6 bases at V and 1 base at J, with 11 bases between. Germline CDR1 and CDR2: MNHEY and SMNVEV (reference sequence).

Many counts were recorded for this clonotype. The CDR3 sequence: CASSLSGETQYF. The DNA of the CDR3 is TGTGCCAGCAGCTTATCCGGGGAGACCCAGTACTTC. The V and J genes are TRBV7-2 and TRBJ2-5; D remains unclear. The ends were cut back, 2 bases at V and 5 bases at J, with 6 bases in the middle. In germline, CDR1 is SGHTA, CDR2 FQGNSA. This CDR3 region has 12 residues.

Many counts were recorded for this clonotype. The V and J genes are TRBV7-2 and TRBJ2-1; D unclear. The CDR3 contains 11 residues. Germline V lookup: CDR1 SGHTA, CDR2 FQGNSA. Trimming shortened V by 5 bases and J by 10 bases, and 9 bases separated the two germline ends. CDR3 sequence: CASSQAQEQFF. The CDR3 region has the DNA TGTGCCAGCAGCCAGGCTCAGGAGCAGTTCTTC.

This clonotype has at least ten counts. The chain combines TRBV11-2 with TRBJ2-7; D not certain. Germline V gene data show CDR1 as SGHAT and CDR2 as FQNNGV. Trimming removed 3 bases at V and 2 bases at J, with 11 bases between. The CDR3 contains 14 residues. CDR3 amino acids: CASSFGRSPYEQYF. The DNA of the CDR3 is TGTGCCAGCAGCTTCGGCAGGTCCCCCTACGAGCAGTACTTC.

In its sample, this clonotype was seen many times. The chain has TRBV4-1 and TRBJ2-1; 9 bases are a match to TRBD2. Germline loops: CDR1 MGHRA, CDR2 YSYEKL. The CDR3 length is 15 residues. With V trimmed by 4 bases and J by 7 bases, 8 bases remained unmatched. CDR3: CASSPGTSLWNEQFF. DNA for the CDR3: TGCGCCAGCAGCCCCGGGACTAGCCTTTGGAATGAGCAGTTCTTC.

There are many counts of this clonotype. The genes are TRBV3-1 and TRBJ2-3, with TRBD2 identical over 10 bases. From germline, CDR1 is LGHDT and CDR2 YNNKEL (reference sequence). This CDR3 comprises 16 residues. Unmatched junction bases numbered 9, after V lost 3 bases and J lost 6 bases. CDR3 amino acids: CASSHERGGWRDTQYF. DNA of the CDR3: TGTGCCAGCAGCCACGAGCGGGGGGGCTGGCGGGATACGCAGTATTTT.

At least ten counts were recorded for this clonotype. The rearrangement links TRBV20-1 to TRBJ1-6, with 8 bases aligning to TRBD1. The germline CDR1 and CDR2 sequences are DFQATT and SNEGSKA (reference sequence). The V and J ends lost 0 bases and 10 bases, in that order; junction bases with no gene match: 5. The CDR3 is 14 amino acids. The CDR3 nucleotides read TGCAGTGCTAGAGAGACAGGGGAGGGATCACCCCTCCACTTT. Translated: CSARETGEGSPLHF.

The J gene is TRBJ2-2, the V gene TRBV18; D ambiguous. CDR1 is KGHSH and CDR2 is LQKENI in the germline V gene. The CDR3 is 16 residues long. V lost 3 bases to trimming and J lost 0 bases, with 11 bases between them. This chain's CDR3 is CASSPLILSNTGELFF. DNA of the CDR3: TGTGCCAGCTCACCCTTGATATTGTCGAACACCGGGGAGCTGTTTTTT.

In the case of this clonotype: A much larger clone differs from this one at a single base, so this may be a read error. This CDR3 is CSVEDRLVGGEQFF. The CDR3 nucleotides read TGCAGCGTTGAAGATCGGCTAGTGGGGGGTGAGCAGTTCTTC. V gene TRBV29-1 combines with J gene TRBJ2-1, with D perhaps TRBD2 (6 bases). V lost 0 bases and J 9 bases, leaving 15 bases between the germline ends. CDR1 is SQVTM and CDR2 is ANQGSEA in the germline V gene. CDR3 length: 14 amino acids.

At least ten counts were recorded for this clonotype. J is TRBJ2-3 and V is TRBV3-1, with TRBD2 identical over 13 bases. J was trimmed by 5 bases and V by 1 base; bases with no gene match: 9. This CDR3 is 18 amino acids long. CDR1 is LGHDT, CDR2 YNNKEL, per germline (reference sequence). CDR3 amino acids: CASSQGPRLAGGLDTQYF. In nucleotides, the CDR3 is TGTGCCAGCAGCCAAGGACCAAGACTAGCGGGGGGCCTAGATACGCAGTATTTT.

This clonotype came up many times. The chain carries TRBV2 and TRBJ2-7; a weak D match, TRBD1 (6 bases). Germline CDR1 reads SNHLY; CDR2 reads FYNNEI. V lost 7 bases, J lost 2 bases, and 15 bases lay in between. This CDR3 is built from 14 residues. The CDR3 DNA follows: TGTGCCAGCACTGAGGGGGACATCCCCTACGAGCAGTACTTC. It is translated as CASTEGDIPYEQYF.

The genes are TRBV5-6 and TRBJ2-2; possibly TRBD1 for D (7 bases). The germline V gene encodes CDR1 SGHDT and CDR2 YYEEEE. Between the trimmed V and J ends, which lost 0 bases and 6 bases, there was a span of 15 bases. The CDR3 is made up of 16 amino acids. CDR3 loop: CASSLEPGGLPGELFF. CDR3 DNA: TGTGCCAGCAGCTTGGAGCCAGGGGGACTCCCCGGGGAGCTGTTTTTT.

This clonotype was recorded many times. The chain combines TRBV29-1 with TRBJ2-1; D perhaps matches TRBD1 (6 bases). Germline V gene lookup returns CDR1 SQVTM and CDR2 ANQGSEA. CDR3 length: 14 residues. Trimming took 6 bases from V and 5 from J, leaving 17 bases between them. CDR3 sequence (DNA): TGCAGCGTGCGCAGGGGAAAGGGGAACAATGAGCAGTTCTTC. Translated, it gives CSVRRGKGNNEQFF.

This clonotype was seen repeatedly, ten times or more. The V call is TRBV7-9, the J call TRBJ2-1; no clear D gene. This CDR3 comprises 16 residues. CDR1 SEHNR and CDR2 FQNEAQ come from the germline V gene (reference sequence). V lost 0 bases to trimming and J lost 1 base, with 10 bases between them. The CDR3 DNA is TGTGCCAGCAGCTTAGCGAGAGGTGGATCCTACAATGAGCAGTTCTTC. Protein product: CASSLARGGSYNEQFF.

The chain employs TRBV10-2 and TRBJ2-1; D gene unclear. The CDR3 is 14 amino acids. Germline V CDR1 and CDR2: WSHSY, SAAADI. Trimming took off 4 bases at V and 4 bases at J, with 11 bases between the two ends. The CDR3 region has the DNA TGCGCCAGCAGTGTGGACCTTCTATACAATGAGCAGTTCTTC. It translates to CASSVDLLYNEQFF.

This clonotype was counted ten times or more. The chain recombines TRBV6-2 or TRBV6-3 with TRBJ2-1; no clear D. V was trimmed by 2 bases and J by 8 bases, leaving 7 bases between them. The CDR3 extends over 12 amino acids. CDR1 is MNHEY and CDR2 is SVGEGT in the germline V gene. In DNA form, the CDR3 reads TGTGCCAGCAGTTACCTCCGGGATGAGCAGTTCTTC. Translation gives CASSYLRDEQFF.

This clonotype came up many times. An end of the junction differs from the germline gene, which may be a read error. The J gene is TRBJ2-1, the V gene TRBV10-1; D is perhaps TRBD2 (6 bases). The V gene's germline CDR1 is WNHNN and CDR2 SYGVQD (reference sequence). The CDR3 totals 13 residues. The chain's CDR3 is CASSLGGRNEQFF. DNA of the CDR3: TGTGCCAGCAGCCTTGGAGGGAGGAATGAGCAGTTCTTC.

This sequence joins TRBV7-2 and TRBJ1-1; possibly TRBD1 for D (6 bases). CDR1 is SGHTA and CDR2 is FQGNSA in the germline V gene. V was shortened by 5 bases and J by 3 bases, with 25 bases between the two germline ends. The CDR3 spans 18 residues. CDR3 residues: CASSPPRRTARRDTEAFF. DNA for the CDR3: TGTGCCAGCAGCCCTCCCCGGCGGACAGCGCGACGGGACACTGAAGCTTTCTTT. Supplemented by reference TRBV7-2 and TRBJ1-1, the full variable domain reads GAGVSQSPSNKVTEKGKDVELRCDPISGHTALYWYRQSLGQGLEFLIYFQGNSAPDKSGLPSDRFSAERTGGSVSTLTIQRTQQEDSAVYLCASSPPRRTARRDTEAFFGQGTRLTVV.

At least ten counts were recorded for this clonotype. V and J are TRBV7-3 and TRBJ1-1, with TRBD1 identical over 7 bases. Germline loops: CDR1 SGHTA, CDR2 FQGTGA. There are 15 residues in the CDR3. The junction had 10 bases not matched to a gene; V was cut back by 5 bases and J by 4 bases. The CDR3 nucleotides read TGTGCCAGCAGCCCCCAGGGGCAGGGGGTCACTGAAGCTTTCTTT. This encodes CASSPQGQGVTEAFF.

This clonotype was found a few times. The chain couples TRBV7-2 to TRBJ2-2, with 8 bases fitting TRBD1. Germline lookup yields CDR1 SGHTA and CDR2 FQGNSA. The CDR3 sequence is 15 residues long. V trimming: 10 bases; J trimming: 5 bases; junction bases outside the gene matches: 12. This CDR3 reads CANSPRQGRTGELFF. The DNA for the CDR3 is TGTGCCAACTCACCCCGACAGGGGCGGACCGGGGAGCTGTTTTTT.

J is TRBJ2-7 and V is TRBV7-8; TRBD1 agrees at 8 bases. Trimming cost V 2 bases and J 4 bases; bases outside gene matches: 10. The CDR3 contains 16 residues. CDR1 is SGHVS and CDR2 is FQNEAQ in the germline V gene. The CDR3 coding sequence is TGTGCCAGCAGCTTAATCTCAGGGGGCAGAACTTACGAGCAGTACTTC. Its protein product is CASSLISGGRTYEQYF.

V gene TRBV12-3 or TRBV12-4 combines with J gene TRBJ2-4, with TRBD1 matching over 7 bases. V was clipped by 8 bases and J by 0 bases; unmatched bases: 16. The CDR3 consists of 18 residues. CDR3 nucleotide sequence: TGTGCCAGCGGGGACCGACAGGGAACCCTAGTAGCCAAAAACATTCAGTACTTC. As protein: CASGDRQGTLVAKNIQYF.

This clonotype was seen ten or more times. This chain uses TRBV3-1 with TRBJ1-2; tentative D call: TRBD1 (5 bases). V gave up 2 bases and J gave up 5 bases, with 15 bases separating them. Germline V gene lookup returns CDR1 LGHDT and CDR2 YNNKEL (reference sequence). This CDR3 contains 15 residues. The chain's CDR3 is CASSQTGTTTYGYTF. The CDR3 bases are TGTGCCAGCAGCCAAACCGGGACTACAACGTATGGCTACACCTTC.

This clonotype was found many times. This chain joins TRBV3-1 and TRBJ2-7; no clear D. V was shortened by 6 bases and J by 2 bases, with 11 bases between the two germline ends. Germline-derived CDR1 and CDR2 are LGHDT and YNNKEL (reference sequence). This CDR3 is built from 13 residues. The CDR3 loop is CASSRTEAYEQYF. The CDR3 coding sequence is TGTGCCAGCAGTAGGACGGAAGCCTACGAGCAGTACTTC.

This clonotype was seen many times. The chain is built from TRBV7-9 and TRBJ2-4, with 12 positions matching TRBD2. The germline V gene has CDR1 SEHNR and CDR2 FQNEAQ (reference sequence). This CDR3 comprises 16 residues. V trimming: 2 bases; J trimming: 5 bases; junction bases outside the gene matches: 4. CDR3 loop: CASSLLAGGPENIQYF. In nucleotides, the CDR3 is TGTGCCAGCAGCTTACTAGCGGGGGGGCCGGAAAACATTCAGTACTTC.

This clonotype was detected a few times. This rearrangement joins TRBV4-2 to TRBJ2-2; 11 bases agree with TRBD2. The trim removed 1 base at V and 2 bases at J, leaving 3 bases unmatched. The CDR3 sequence is 17 residues long. Germline V gene lookup returns CDR1 LGHNA and CDR2 YNFKEQ. This chain's CDR3 is CASSQALAGGNTGELFF. The DNA of the CDR3 is TGTGCCAGCAGCCAAGCGCTAGCGGGGGGCAACACCGGGGAGCTGTTTTTT.

Worth noting for this clonotype: This could be a read error, since a much larger clone is one nucleotide away. V usage is TRBV11-2 and J usage is TRBJ1-1, with D possibly TRBD1 on 5 matching bases. The germline gives CDR1 SGHAT, CDR2 FQNNGV. The CDR3 length is 13 residues. The CDR3 nucleotides are TGTGCCAGCAGCTTTTTGGGACCCACTGAAGCTTCCTTT. As protein: CASSFLGPTEASF. Drawing the rest from reference TRBV11-2 and TRBJ1-1, the complete variable domain is EAGVAQSPRYKIIEKRQSVAFWCNPISGHATLYWYQQILGQGPKLLIQFQNNGVVDDSQLPKDRFSAERLKGVDSTLKIQPAKLEDSAVYLCASSFLGPTEASFGQGTRLTVV.

This clonotype was seen ten or more times. The V call is TRBV11-3, the J call TRBJ2-2; D might be TRBD1 (5 bases). CDR1 SGHNT and CDR2 YENEEA come from the germline V gene. The CDR3 extends over 14 amino acids. The germline V and J ends were trimmed by 5 bases and 3 bases, with 10 bases remaining between them. The CDR3 nucleotides are TGTGCCAGCAGCATGGACACCTACACCGGGGAGCTGTTTTTT. This encodes CASSMDTYTGELFF.